This passage covers 8 T cell receptor beta chains from one sample sequenced in a study of blood T cell dynamics during melanoma immunotherapy. Time point given: week 3, after first cycle of checkpoint inhibitor. TCRdb's copy holds only in-frame clones and misses some; the assay was immunoSEQ multiplex PCR. The sample holds 15,000 or so clones; roughly 93% are singletons and the top ten take 0.21%. The material sequenced was effector memory CD8+ T cells from blood, taken from a patient treated with checkpoint blockade. The receptor source for this set is a human donor with melanoma.

The rearrangement joins TRBV28 to TRBJ2-7; 7 nucleotides line up with TRBD1. The germline V gene has CDR1 MDHEN and CDR2 SYDVKM. Unmatched junction bases numbered 5, after V lost 6 bases and J lost 0 bases. The CDR3 contains 14 residues. CDR3 DNA sequence: TGTGCCAGCAGGCAAAGGGACAGCTCCTACGAGCAGTACTTC. Translation: CASRQRDSSYEQYF.

The chain joins TRBV2 to TRBJ2-7; D is unresolved. Germline V lookup: CDR1 SNHLY, CDR2 FYNNEI. The CDR3 spans 10 residues. The V end lost 8 bases, the J end lost 5 bases, and 7 bases lay between the germline ends. The CDR3 coding sequence is TGTGCCAGCCCGGGCCACGAGCAGTACTTC. Protein sequence: CASPGHEQYF.

This chain joins TRBV27 and TRBJ2-7; D remains ambiguous. The CDR3 is made up of 14 amino acids. The germline V gene encodes CDR1 MNHEY and CDR2 SMNVEV (reference sequence). V lost 3 bases to trimming and J lost 3 bases, with 12 bases between them. In nucleotides, the CDR3 is TGTGCCAGCAGTTTGGGTATAGCTGGCTACGAGCAGTACTTC. Its translation: CASSLGIAGYEQYF.

The CDR3, as DNA: TGTGCCAGCAGTTTATTTACAGGGGCCTCGAACACTGAAGCTTTCTTT. Translating it yields CASSLFTGASNTEAFF. This chain links TRBV27 with TRBJ1-1; 7 bases line up with TRBD1. Per germline, CDR1 MNHEY and CDR2 SMNVEV (reference sequence). This CDR3 has 16 residues. V lost 1 base to trimming and J lost 1 base; unmatched junction nucleotides: 6.

This clone was counted a few times. The chain employs TRBV6-1 and TRBJ2-7; D may be TRBD2 (5 bases). The CDR3 loop spans 15 amino acids. CDR1 MNHNS and CDR2 SASEGT come from the germline V gene. Trimming removed 1 base at V and 6 bases at J, with 16 bases between. CDR3 region: CASSEEEERPPEQYF. Written as DNA, the CDR3 is TGTGCCAGCAGTGAAGAGGAGGAGAGACCTCCCGAGCAGTACTTC.

The rearrangement uses TRBV4-1 and TRBJ2-1; tentative D call: TRBD2 (5 bases). The CDR3 is 13 amino acids. With 0 bases removed from V and 15 bases from J, the gap between germline ends came to 15 bases. CDR1 and CDR2 (germline): MGHRA, YSYEKL. This CDR3 is CASSQELGRMRFF. CDR3 in DNA: TGCGCCAGCAGCCAAGAACTTGGGAGAATGCGGTTCTTC.

J is TRBJ1-2 and V is TRBV7-9, with a tentative D call TRBD1 (5 bases). V lost 6 bases and J 8 bases, leaving 16 bases between the germline ends. This CDR3 is 13 amino acids long. Germline CDR1 is SEHNR and CDR2 is FQNEAQ (reference sequence). In nucleotides, the CDR3 is TGTGCCAGCAGTTCTCAGGGTTGGGACGGCTACACCTTC. It is translated as CASSSQGWDGYTF. Looking up the rest from reference TRBV7-9 and TRBJ1-2 gives the full variable domain: DTGVSQNPRHKITKRGQNVTFRCDPISEHNRLYWYRQTLGQGPEFLTYFQNEAQLEKSRLLSDRFSAERPKGSFSTLEIQRTEQGDSAMYLCASSSQGWDGYTFGSGTRLTVV.

J is TRBJ2-1 and V is TRBV7-3, with TRBD2 matching 13 bases. V trimming: 0 bases; J trimming: 7 bases; junction bases outside the gene matches: 0. This CDR3 has 15 residues. Germline lookup yields CDR1 SGHTA and CDR2 FQGTGA. The CDR3 DNA reads TGTGCCAGCAGCTTAACGGGACTAGCGGGAAATGAGCAGTTCTTC. Translated, it gives CASSLTGLAGNEQFF.